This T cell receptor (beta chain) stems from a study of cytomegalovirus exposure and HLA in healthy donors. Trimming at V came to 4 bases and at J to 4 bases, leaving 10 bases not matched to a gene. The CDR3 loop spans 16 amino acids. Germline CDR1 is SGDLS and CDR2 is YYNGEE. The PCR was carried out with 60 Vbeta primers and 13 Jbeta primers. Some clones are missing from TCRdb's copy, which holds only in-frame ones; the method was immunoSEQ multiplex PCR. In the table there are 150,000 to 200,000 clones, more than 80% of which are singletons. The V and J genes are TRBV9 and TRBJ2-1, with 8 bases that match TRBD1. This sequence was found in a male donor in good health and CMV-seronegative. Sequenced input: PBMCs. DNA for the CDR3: TGTGCCAGCAGCCCGAGTCGGACAGGGCGATACAATGAGCAGTTCTTC. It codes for CASSPSRTGRYNEQFF.